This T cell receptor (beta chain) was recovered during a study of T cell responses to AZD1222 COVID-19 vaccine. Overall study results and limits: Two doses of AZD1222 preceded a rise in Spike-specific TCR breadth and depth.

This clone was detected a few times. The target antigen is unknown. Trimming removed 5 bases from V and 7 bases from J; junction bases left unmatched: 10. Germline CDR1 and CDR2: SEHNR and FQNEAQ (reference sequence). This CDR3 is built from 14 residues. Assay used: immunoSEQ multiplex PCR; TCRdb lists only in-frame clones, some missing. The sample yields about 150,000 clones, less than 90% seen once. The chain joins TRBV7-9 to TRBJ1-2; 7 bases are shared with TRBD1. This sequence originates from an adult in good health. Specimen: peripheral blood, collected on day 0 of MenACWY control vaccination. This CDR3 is CASSNFGTVRGYTF. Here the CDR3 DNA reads TGTGCCAGCAGCAATTTTGGGACAGTACGTGGCTACACCTTC.